The next 31 T cell receptor beta chains were all read from a single sample in a study of siplizumab effects on memory and regulatory T cells. Using immunoSEQ multiplex PCR, the repertoire was profiled, and TCRdb retains in-frame clones only, with some absent. This table holds tens of thousands of clones, more than 80% found once. Source material: CD8+ T cells sorted from blood. These receptors all stem from a human donor in good health.

This rearrangement joins TRBV5-1 to TRBJ1-1; TRBD1 might be the D (5 bases). Germline CDR1 reads SGHRS; CDR2 reads YFSETQ. The CDR3 is 13 residues long. V gave up 4 bases and J gave up 5 bases, with 12 bases separating them. The CDR3 sequence: CASSGGRETEAFF. The CDR3 DNA is TGCGCCAGCAGCGGGGGAAGAGAAACTGAAGCTTTCTTT. Filled out from reference TRBV5-1 and TRBJ1-1, the complete variable domain reads KAGVTQTPRYLIKTRGQQVTLSCSPISGHRSVSWYQQTPGQGLQFLFEYFSETQRNKGNFPGRFSGRQFSNSRSEMNVSTLELGDSALYLCASSGGRETEAFFGQGTRLTVV.

CDR3 bases: TGTGCCAGTAGTATATGGGCTCACTCTGGAAACACCATATATTTT. Translation gives CASSIWAHSGNTIYF. The chain has TRBV19 and TRBJ1-3; no reliable D call. The germline V gene has CDR1 LNHDA and CDR2 SQIVND (reference sequence). Trimming shortened V by 2 bases and J by 0 bases, and 8 bases separated the two germline ends. The CDR3 loop spans 15 amino acids.

This sequence joins TRBV27 and TRBJ1-1; weak D call: TRBD1 (5 bases). The CDR3 runs 16 residues. Germline CDR1 is MNHEY and CDR2 is SMNVEV (reference sequence). The germline V and J ends were trimmed by 2 bases and 3 bases, with 16 bases remaining between them. In nucleotides, the CDR3 is TGTGCCAGCAGTTTAACCGGGACTCCGGGATACACTGAAGCTTTCTTT. Protein product: CASSLTGTPGYTEAFF.

The genes are TRBV9 and TRBJ1-2; 11 bases map to TRBD1. The germline V gene encodes CDR1 SGDLS and CDR2 YYNGEE. Trimming removed 0 bases from V and 2 bases from J; junction bases left unmatched: 3. The CDR3 is 16 amino acids. For the CDR3, the DNA is TGTGCCAGCAGCGTAGTGGGACAGGGGGTAAACTATGGCTACACCTTC. It translates to CASSVVGQGVNYGYTF.

The chain has TRBV9 and TRBJ2-5; 10 nucleotides match TRBD2. CDR1 SGDLS and CDR2 YYNGEE come from the germline V gene. Trimming took 3 bases from V and 0 from J; bases not matched to a gene: 5. The CDR3 spans 16 residues. The CDR3 bases are TGTGCCAGCAGCGCCCTAGCGGGGGTGTACCAAGAGACCCAGTACTTC. As protein: CASSALAGVYQETQYF.

V gene TRBV13 combines with J gene TRBJ2-3; 16 bases are a match to TRBD2. CDR1 is PRHDT and CDR2 is FYEKMQ in the germline V gene (reference sequence). CDR3 length: 20 amino acids. V shed 4 bases, J shed 4 bases, and the junction held 14 bases outside the gene matches. In DNA, the CDR3 is TGTGCCAGCAGCTCCGCCTCCGGGACTAGCGGGGGGGAGAGGGCAGATACGCAGTATTTT. Translating it yields CASSSASGTSGGERADTQYF.

This clone was observed a single time. An end of the junction does not agree with germline; a read error may underlie this. The rearrangement links TRBV7-7 to TRBJ2-1; D gene unclear. The CDR3 length is 13 residues. CDR1 SSHAT and CDR2 FNYEAQ come from the germline V gene (reference sequence). DNA of the CDR3: TGTGCTAGCAGCCTGACCAGAAACAATGAGCAGTTCTTC. Translated, it gives CASSLTRNNEQFF.

The J gene is TRBJ2-7, the V gene TRBV7-9; D possibly corresponds to TRBD1 (6 bases). The V end was cut by 0 bases, the J end by 4 bases, with 22 bases between. Germline CDR1 and CDR2: SEHNR and FQNEAQ (reference sequence). The CDR3 spans 18 residues. The CDR3: CASSLASWFGTHGYEQYF. The DNA for the CDR3 is TGTGCCAGCAGCTTAGCGTCGTGGTTCGGGACACATGGTTACGAGCAGTACTTC.

The rearrangement uses TRBV11-3 and TRBJ2-1; 10 nucleotides align to TRBD2. CDR3 length: 15 residues. V lost 1 base, J lost 8 bases, and 5 bases stayed unmatched. Germline CDR1 is SGHNT and CDR2 is YENEEA. The CDR3 sequence: CASSLVAGGGYEQFF. The DNA of the CDR3 is TGTGCCAGCAGCTTAGTAGCGGGAGGAGGGTATGAGCAGTTCTTC.

The CDR3 DNA reads as TGTGCCAGCAGCTTAATAGGAGGTACTTACGAGCAGTACTTC. This translates into CASSLIGGTYEQYF. The chain combines TRBV7-9 with TRBJ2-7, with a possible D match to TRBD2 (5 bases). Between the trimmed V and J ends, which lost 2 bases and 4 bases, there was a span of 12 bases. The germline V gene encodes CDR1 SEHNR and CDR2 FQNEAQ (reference sequence). The length of the CDR3 is 14 residues.

The chain is built from TRBV7-2 and TRBJ2-3; 9 bases are a match to TRBD2. Germline V gene data show CDR1 as SGHTA and CDR2 as FQGNSA. V shed 4 bases and J 2 bases; nucleotides not matched to a gene: 7. This CDR3 has 16 amino acids. This CDR3 reads CASSWGGGGVTDTQYF. The CDR3 DNA reads TGTGCCAGCAGCTGGGGCGGCGGGGGGGTCACAGATACGCAGTATTTT.

This rearrangement joins TRBV27 to TRBJ2-3, with D maybe TRBD2 (6 bases). V was shortened by 4 bases and J by 2 bases, with 10 bases between the two germline ends. The CDR3 contains 14 residues. Germline V CDR1 and CDR2: MNHEY, SMNVEV (reference sequence). This chain's CDR3 is CASSWIAATDTQYF. CDR3 bases: TGTGCCAGCAGTTGGATAGCGGCCACAGATACGCAGTATTTT.

The V and J genes are TRBV19 and TRBJ1-1; 8 positions agree with TRBD1. The CDR3 totals 14 residues. Germline V gives CDR1 LNHDA, CDR2 SQIVND (reference sequence). The V gene end was trimmed by 3 bases and the J gene end by 1 base; junction bases not matched to a gene: 1. The CDR3 DNA reads TGTGCCAGTAGTATGGGGACAGGGAACACTGAAGCTTTCTTT. It specifies CASSMGTGNTEAFF.

The chain joins TRBV7-3 to TRBJ2-3, with TRBD2 matching 7 bases. Germline V CDR1 and CDR2: SGHTA, FQGTGA. Germline trimming cut 2 bases from V and 6 bases from J; bases unmatched to any gene: 5. The CDR3 runs to 14 residues. CDR3 coding DNA: TGTGCCAGCAGCTTAGCGGGAGTTCAGGATACGCAGTATTTT. Residues: CASSLAGVQDTQYF. Supplemented by reference TRBV7-3 and TRBJ2-3, the full variable domain reads GAGVSQTPSNKVTEKGKYVELRCDPISGHTALYWYRQSLGQGPEFLIYFQGTGAADDSGLPNDRFFAVRPEGSVSTLKIQRTERGDSAVYLCASSLAGVQDTQYFGPGTRLTVL.

The V and J genes are TRBV30 and TRBJ2-1; D unresolved. CDR1 is GTSNPN, CDR2 SVGIG, per germline (reference sequence). The CDR3 sequence is 13 residues long. Trimming took off 2 bases at V and 0 bases at J, with 5 bases between the two ends. The CDR3 loop reads CAWSWGSYNEQFF. The CDR3 region has the DNA TGTGCCTGGAGTTGGGGCTCCTACAATGAGCAGTTCTTC.

The V call is TRBV15, the J call TRBJ2-7, with TRBD2 identical over 10 bases. Per the germline V gene, CDR1 is LNHNV and CDR2 is YYDKDF (reference sequence). The CDR3 totals 15 residues. J was trimmed by 4 bases and V by 5 bases; bases with no gene match: 8. The CDR3 region is CATSGGLAERYEQYF. DNA of the CDR3: TGTGCCACCAGCGGAGGACTAGCGGAAAGATACGAGCAGTACTTC. Complete variable domain (other parts from reference TRBV15 and TRBJ2-7): DAMVIQNPRYQVTQFGKPVTLSCSQTLNHNVMYWYQQKSSQAPKLLFHYYDKDFNNEADTPDNFQSRRPNTSFCFLDIRSPGLGDTAMYLCATSGGLAERYEQYFGPGTRLTVT.

This chain links TRBV29-1 with TRBJ1-2; D remains unclear. Germline lookup yields CDR1 SQVTM and CDR2 ANQGSEA. This CDR3 contains 13 residues. Trimming took 1 base from V and 0 from J, leaving 6 bases between them. CDR3 protein: CSVEAPANYGYTF. For the CDR3, the DNA is TGCAGCGTTGAAGCACCTGCTAACTATGGCTACACCTTC.

The chain joins TRBV29-1 to TRBJ2-1; TRBD2 matches 14 bases. The CDR3 runs to 16 residues. Germline loops: CDR1 SQVTM, CDR2 ANQGSEA. Trimming took 0 bases from V and 7 from J; bases not matched to a gene: 5. The CDR3 region is CSVEDPRLAGGNEQFF. The CDR3, as DNA: TGCAGCGTTGAAGATCCAAGACTAGCGGGGGGGAATGAGCAGTTCTTC.

The gene calls are TRBV4-2 and TRBJ2-1; D unresolved. The V end was cut by 4 bases, the J end by 1 base, with 11 bases between. This CDR3 spans 15 amino acids. From germline, CDR1 is LGHNA and CDR2 YNFKEQ. This CDR3 reads CASSPKELSYNEQFF. CDR3 bases: TGTGCCAGCAGCCCCAAGGAGCTTTCCTACAATGAGCAGTTCTTC.

The V and J genes are TRBV10-2 and TRBJ2-3, with D uncertain. The length of the CDR3 is 13 residues. Trimming left V 3 bases short and J 3 bases short, with 7 bases between. CDR1 is WSHSY, CDR2 SAAADI, per germline. The CDR3 region is CASSDSSTDTQYF. For the CDR3, the DNA is TGCGCCAGCAGTGATAGTTCAACAGATACGCAGTATTTT.

V gene TRBV5-1 combines with J gene TRBJ2-3, with no clear D. Germline V gives CDR1 SGHRS, CDR2 YFSETQ. V lost 0 bases and J lost 2, with 13 bases in between. The CDR3 totals 16 residues. CDR3 residues: CASSLAYGISTDTQYF. The CDR3 nucleotides read TGCGCCAGCAGCTTGGCCTACGGCATCTCCACAGATACGCAGTATTTT.

V gene TRBV6-5 combines with J gene TRBJ2-7, with a weak D call TRBD1 (6 bases). V lost 8 bases and J lost 3, with 20 bases in between. Looked up from germline, CDR1 is MNHEY and CDR2 is SVGAGI. The length of the CDR3 is 15 residues. CDR3 nucleotides: TGTGCCAGCGGTACAGCACAGGGCCCCTACTACGAGCAGTACTTC. The encoded protein is CASGTAQGPYYEQYF.

The gene calls are TRBV12-2 and TRBJ1-2; the tabulated D call, TRBD1, remains unverified against the DNA. TRBV12-2 is given as a pseudogene. The CDR3 covers 16 residues. The CDR3 loop is CASRSPGQGANYGYTF. Written as DNA, the CDR3 is TGTGCAAGTCGCTCCCCGGGACAGGGAGCTAACTATGGCTACACCTTC.

This chain connects TRBV2 to TRBJ1-2, with D possibly TRBD1 on 5 matching bases. The length of the CDR3 is 12 residues. V shed 8 bases and J shed 4 bases, with 11 bases lying between them. Germline V gives CDR1 SNHLY, CDR2 FYNNEI. The CDR3: CASRGELYGYTF. The DNA for the CDR3 is TGTGCCAGCCGGGGGGAACTCTATGGCTACACCTTC.

J is TRBJ2-7 and V is TRBV5-1; TRBD2 might be the D (5 bases). The germline V gene encodes CDR1 SGHRS and CDR2 YFSETQ. The CDR3 consists of 14 residues. The V and J ends lost 5 bases and 7 bases respectively, with 19 bases between them. CDR3 sequence reads: CASRPDPGWREQYF. Here the CDR3 DNA reads TGCGCCAGCAGGCCCGACCCGGGGTGGAGGGAGCAGTACTTC.

The chain combines TRBV4-1 with TRBJ1-1; D gene uncertain. The germline V gene has CDR1 MGHRA and CDR2 YSYEKL. V was shortened by 2 bases and J by 4 bases, with 14 bases between the two germline ends. The CDR3 length is 15 residues. Written as DNA, the CDR3 is TGCGCCAGCAGCCAAATGTCTTTGGGAGTCACTGAAGCTTTCTTT. This translates into CASSQMSLGVTEAFF.

The chain combines TRBV5-1 with TRBJ2-7; either TRBD1 or TRBD2 may supply D (7 bases each). Trimming cost V 4 bases and J 3 bases, with 11 bases left between them. CDR1 and CDR2 (germline): SGHRS, YFSETQ. CDR3 length: 13 residues. In nucleotides, the CDR3 is TGCGCCAGCAGCAGCGGGACAGACTACGAGCAGTACTTC. Translating it yields CASSSGTDYEQYF.

V and J are TRBV5-1 and TRBJ2-5; 7 nucleotides line up with TRBD2. V lost 5 bases, J lost 4 bases, and 5 bases stayed unmatched. This CDR3 is built from 13 residues. Germline values: CDR1 SGHRS, CDR2 YFSETQ. In nucleotides, the CDR3 is TGCGCCAGCAGAGGGGAGGGCCCAGAGACCCAGTACTTC. Its protein product is CASRGEGPETQYF.

This chain joins TRBV5-4 and TRBJ2-5, with TRBD2 identical over 8 bases. The V gene end was trimmed by 4 bases and the J gene end by 4 bases; junction bases not matched to a gene: 12. This CDR3 has 16 residues. Germline V gene data show CDR1 as SGHNT and CDR2 as YYREEE (reference sequence). The chain's CDR3 is CASSPGRGGSRETQYF. The CDR3 nucleotides read TGTGCCAGCAGCCCCGGGCGCGGGGGGTCTAGAGAGACCCAGTACTTC. Variable domain in full (rest from reference TRBV5-4 and TRBJ2-5): ETGVTQSPTHLIKTRGQQVTLRCSSQSGHNTVSWYQQALGQGPQFIFQYYREEENGRGNFPPRFSGLQFPNYSSELNVNALELDDSALYLCASSPGRGGSRETQYFGPGTRLLVL.

This chain joins TRBV4-1 and TRBJ2-1; D is undetermined. CDR1 and CDR2 (germline): MGHRA, YSYEKL. Trimming took off 2 bases at V and 3 bases at J, with 8 bases between the two ends. This CDR3 contains 14 residues. The CDR3 reads CASSQFGIYNEQFF. The CDR3 region has the DNA TGCGCCAGCAGCCAATTCGGCATCTACAATGAGCAGTTCTTC.

The gene calls are TRBV6-5 and TRBJ2-5, with D possibly being TRBD2 (5 bases). The end of the DNA is better explained by TRBJ2-7, so the J call may be wrong. Germline V gene sequence: CDR1 MNHEY, CDR2 SVGAGI. The CDR3 runs 13 residues. CDR3 amino acids: CASSEGSSYEQYF. CDR3 nucleotides: TGTGCCAGCTCCGAGGGTAGCTCCTACGAGCAGTACTTC.